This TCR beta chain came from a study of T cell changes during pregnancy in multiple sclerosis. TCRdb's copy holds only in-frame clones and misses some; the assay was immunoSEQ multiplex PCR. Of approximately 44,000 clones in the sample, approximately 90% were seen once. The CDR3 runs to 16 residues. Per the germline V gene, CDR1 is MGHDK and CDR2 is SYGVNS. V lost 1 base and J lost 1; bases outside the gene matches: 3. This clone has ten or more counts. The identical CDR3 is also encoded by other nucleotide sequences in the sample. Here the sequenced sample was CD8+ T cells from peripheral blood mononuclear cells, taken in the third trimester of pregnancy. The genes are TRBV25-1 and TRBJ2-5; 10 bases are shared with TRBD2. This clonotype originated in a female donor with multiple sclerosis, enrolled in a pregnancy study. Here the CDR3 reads CASSEWVAGGQETQYF. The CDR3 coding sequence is TGTGCCAGCAGTGAATGGGTAGCGGGGGGCCAAGAGACCCAGTACTTC.